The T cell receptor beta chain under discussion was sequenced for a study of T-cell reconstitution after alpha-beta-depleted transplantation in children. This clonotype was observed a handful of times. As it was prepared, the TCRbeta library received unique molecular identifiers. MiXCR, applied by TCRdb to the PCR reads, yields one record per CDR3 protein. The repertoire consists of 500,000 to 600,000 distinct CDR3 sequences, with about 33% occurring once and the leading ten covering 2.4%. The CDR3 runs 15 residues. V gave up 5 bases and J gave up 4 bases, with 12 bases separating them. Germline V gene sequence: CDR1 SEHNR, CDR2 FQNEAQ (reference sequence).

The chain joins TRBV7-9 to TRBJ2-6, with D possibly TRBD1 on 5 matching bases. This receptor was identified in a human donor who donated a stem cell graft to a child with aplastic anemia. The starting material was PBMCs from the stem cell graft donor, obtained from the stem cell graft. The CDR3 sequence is CASSRDSPGANVLTF. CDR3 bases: TGTGCCAGCAGCCGAGACAGTCCCGGGGCCAACGTCCTGACTTTC.